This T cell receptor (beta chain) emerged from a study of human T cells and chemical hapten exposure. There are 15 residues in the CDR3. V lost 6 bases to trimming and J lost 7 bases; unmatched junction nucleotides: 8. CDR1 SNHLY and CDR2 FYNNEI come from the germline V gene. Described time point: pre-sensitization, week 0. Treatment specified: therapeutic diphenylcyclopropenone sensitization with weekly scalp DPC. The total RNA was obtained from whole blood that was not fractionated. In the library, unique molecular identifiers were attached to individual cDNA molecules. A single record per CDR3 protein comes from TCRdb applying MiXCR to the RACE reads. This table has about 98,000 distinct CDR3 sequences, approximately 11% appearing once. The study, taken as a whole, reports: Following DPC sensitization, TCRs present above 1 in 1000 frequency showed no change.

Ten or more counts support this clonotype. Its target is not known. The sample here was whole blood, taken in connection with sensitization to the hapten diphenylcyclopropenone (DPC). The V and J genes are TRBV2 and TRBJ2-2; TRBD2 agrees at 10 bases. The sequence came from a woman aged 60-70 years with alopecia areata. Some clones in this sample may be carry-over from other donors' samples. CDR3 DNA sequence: TGTGCCAGCAGGCGGCTAGCGGGAGTTATCGGGGAGCTGTTTTTT. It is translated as CASRRLAGVIGELFF.